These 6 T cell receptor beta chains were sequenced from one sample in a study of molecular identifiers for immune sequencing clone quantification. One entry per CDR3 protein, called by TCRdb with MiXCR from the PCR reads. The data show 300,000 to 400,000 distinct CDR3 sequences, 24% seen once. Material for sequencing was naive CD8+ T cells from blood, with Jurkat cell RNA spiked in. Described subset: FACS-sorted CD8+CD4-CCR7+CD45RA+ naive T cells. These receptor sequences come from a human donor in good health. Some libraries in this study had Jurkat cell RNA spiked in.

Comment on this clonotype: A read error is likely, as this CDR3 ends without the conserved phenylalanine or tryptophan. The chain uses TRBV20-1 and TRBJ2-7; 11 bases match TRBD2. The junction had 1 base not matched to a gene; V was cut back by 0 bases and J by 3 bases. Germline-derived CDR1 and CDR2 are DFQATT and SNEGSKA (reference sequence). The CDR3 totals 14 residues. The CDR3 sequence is CSARDGTSGYEQYL. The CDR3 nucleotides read TGCAGTGCTAGAGACGGGACTAGCGGCTACGAGCAGTACCTC.

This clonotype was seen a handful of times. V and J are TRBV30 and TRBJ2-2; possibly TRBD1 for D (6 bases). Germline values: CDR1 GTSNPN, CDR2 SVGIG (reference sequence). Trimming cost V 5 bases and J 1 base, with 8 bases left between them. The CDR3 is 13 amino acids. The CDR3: CAWQDRNTGELFF. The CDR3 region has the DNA TGTGCCTGGCAGGACAGGAACACCGGGGAGCTGTTTTTT. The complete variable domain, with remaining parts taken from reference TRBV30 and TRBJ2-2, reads SQTIHQWPATLVQPVGSPLSLECTVEGTSNPNLYWYRQAAGRGLQLLFYSVGIGQISSEVPQNLSASRPQDRQFILSSKKLLLSDSGFYLCAWQDRNTGELFFGEGSRLTVL.

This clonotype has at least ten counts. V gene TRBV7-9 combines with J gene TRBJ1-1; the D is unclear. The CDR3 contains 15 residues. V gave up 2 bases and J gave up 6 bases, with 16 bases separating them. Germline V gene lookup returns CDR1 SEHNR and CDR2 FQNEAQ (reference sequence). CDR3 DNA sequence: TGTGCCAGCAGCTTATCAGTCGGGGTAAACGCTGAAGCTTTCTTT. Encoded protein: CASSLSVGVNAEAFF.

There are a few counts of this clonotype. CDR3 in DNA: TGTGCCTGGAGTGCCAGACGCGGACTAGCAGCCTACGAGCAGTACTTC. Translating gives CAWSARRGLAAYEQYF. This chain uses TRBV30 with TRBJ2-7, with TRBD2 matching 8 bases. Germline CDR1 reads GTSNPN; CDR2 reads SVGIG (reference sequence). V shed 1 base, J shed 2 bases, and the junction held 10 bases outside the gene matches. The CDR3 has 16 amino acids. The variable domain in full, with the rest retrieved from reference TRBV30 and TRBJ2-7, is SQTIHQWPATLVQPVGSPLSLECTVEGTSNPNLYWYRQAAGRGLQLLFYSVGIGQISSEVPQNLSASRPQDRQFILSSKKLLLSDSGFYLCAWSARRGLAAYEQYFGPGTRLTVT.

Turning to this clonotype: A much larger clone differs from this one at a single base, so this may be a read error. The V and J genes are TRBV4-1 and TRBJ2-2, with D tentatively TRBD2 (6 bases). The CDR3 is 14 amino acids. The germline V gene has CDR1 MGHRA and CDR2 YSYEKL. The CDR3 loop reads CASSLQKGGGELLF. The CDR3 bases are TGCGCCAGCAGCCTCCAGAAGGGCGGCGGGGAGCTGCTTTTT.

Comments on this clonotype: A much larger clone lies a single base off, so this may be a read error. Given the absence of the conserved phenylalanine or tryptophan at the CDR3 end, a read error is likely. CDR3 bases: TGTGCCAGTAGCTCCGGGACAGGGGACTACGAGCAGTACCTC. Its translation is CASSSGTGDYEQYL. This chain connects TRBV19 to TRBJ2-7, with 10 bases lining up with TRBD1. Looked up from germline, CDR1 is LNHDA and CDR2 is SQIVND (reference sequence). This CDR3 comprises 14 residues. V dropped 6 bases and J dropped 3; count of bases not matched to a gene: 5.